These 12 T cell receptor beta chains share one sample of origin, sequenced in a study of blood T cell repertoires in COVID-19 (dated by TCRdb to 2020 to 2021). Library preparation used the immunoSEQ multiplex PCR assay. TCRdb obtained this table from immuneACCESS and retained in-frame rearrangements with V and J assigned. These tables miss some clones; where compared with another copy, unresolved V genes account for less than half of the shortfall, and the remainder is unexplained. This sample is represented by some 83,000 clones; roughly 88% of them were singletons. Around 0.44% of the sample is in the top ten clones. Sequencing used peripheral blood. The receptor source for this set is a man aged 55 to 70 with acute or convalescent COVID-19.

This sequence joins TRBV6-5 and TRBJ2-7; D perhaps matches TRBD2 (5 bases). Germline V gives CDR1 MNHEY, CDR2 SVGAGI. Trimming cost V 4 bases and J 2 bases, with 15 bases left between them. This CDR3 contains 15 residues. CDR3 amino acids: CASSSISTGAYEQYF. The CDR3 bases are TGTGCCAGCAGTTCCATTAGCACCGGGGCCTACGAGCAGTACTTC.

Concerning this clone itself: The junction departs from the called germline gene at one end, perhaps through a read error. This chain connects TRBV7-9 to TRBJ1-2, with D unresolved. The length of the CDR3 is 10 residues. Germline CDR1 and CDR2: SEHNR and FQNEAQ (reference sequence). CDR3 residues: CASSFEHLVF. As DNA, the CDR3 is TGTGCCAGCAGCTTTGAACACCTCGTCTTC.

V usage is TRBV2 and J usage is TRBJ2-5; TRBD1 aligns across 8 bases. Germline assignment: CDR1 SNHLY and CDR2 FYNNEI. The CDR3 has 13 residues. V shed 5 bases and J 4 bases; nucleotides not matched to a gene: 3. CDR3 region: CASSFDRGETQYF. CDR3 nucleotides: TGTGCCAGCAGTTTCGACAGGGGAGAGACCCAGTACTTC.

The V call is TRBV12-5, the J call TRBJ1-1, with D possibly matching TRBD1 (6 bases). V was trimmed by 4 bases and J by 3 bases, leaving 24 bases between them. The CDR3 is 18 amino acids. The germline gives CDR1 LGHNT, CDR2 FRNRAP. In DNA form, the CDR3 reads TGTGCTAGTGGTTCGTCTCTCGCCCCCAGGGGAGTGGACACTGAAGCTTTCTTT. It yields the protein CASGSSLAPRGVDTEAFF.

The CDR3, as DNA: TGTGCCAGCAGCCCAGGCCGATACGAGCAGTACTTC. The encoded protein is CASSPGRYEQYF. The chain combines TRBV5-6 with TRBJ2-7; D is uncertain. Germline values: CDR1 SGHDT, CDR2 YYEEEE. The CDR3 totals 12 residues. V was trimmed by 4 bases and J by 4 bases, leaving 9 bases between them.

CDR3 residues: CASSGGTSVLTGELFF. CDR3 sequence (DNA): TGTGCCAGCAGCGGGGGGACTAGCGTACTGACCGGGGAGCTGTTTTTT. This chain joins TRBV2 and TRBJ2-2; 10 bases fit TRBD2. The germline V gene has CDR1 SNHLY and CDR2 FYNNEI. The CDR3 loop spans 16 amino acids. The V and J ends lost 6 bases and 5 bases, in that order; junction bases with no gene match: 9.

The chain joins TRBV4-2 to TRBJ2-1, with 13 positions matching TRBD2. The CDR3 has 15 amino acids. V lost 6 bases to trimming and J lost 5 bases; unmatched junction nucleotides: 4. Germline CDR1 is LGHNA and CDR2 is YNFKEQ. The DNA for the CDR3 is TGTGCCAGCAGGTCGGGACTAGCGGGGAACAATGAGCAGTTCTTC. It yields the protein CASRSGLAGNNEQFF.

This clone came up once. This chain links TRBV30 with TRBJ2-7; D gene ambiguous. CDR3 length: 14 amino acids. Germline CDR1 and CDR2: GTSNPN and SVGIG (reference sequence). The V end was cut by 2 bases, the J end by 2 bases, with 13 bases between. Written as DNA, the CDR3 is TGTGCCTGGAGTCCTGGTCCTCTAGCCTACGAGCAGTACTTC. The encoded protein is CAWSPGPLAYEQYF.

The chain is built from TRBV6-6 and TRBJ2-7, with unresolved D. V was trimmed by 0 bases and J by 6 bases, leaving 15 bases between them. This CDR3 has 15 amino acids. Germline-derived CDR1 and CDR2 are MNHNY and SVGAGI (reference sequence). In DNA, the CDR3 is TGTGCCAGCAGTTACTCAAGCCCCGCTGCAGGCGAGCAGTACTTC. Translation: CASSYSSPAAGEQYF.

This clone showed up just a few times. The CDR3 bases are TGTGCCAGCAGCCAAGCCAGGGGTAACACTGAAGCTTTCTTT. This encodes CASSQARGNTEAFF. This chain links TRBV3-1 (or the pseudogene TRBV3-2) with TRBJ1-1, with D possibly matching TRBD1 (6 bases). With 1 base removed from V and 2 bases from J, the gap between germline ends came to 8 bases. Germline CDR1 and CDR2: LGHDT and YNNKEL (reference sequence). The CDR3 contains 14 residues.

This chain connects TRBV5-1 to TRBJ1-2, with D hard to call. Germline CDR1 is SGHRS and CDR2 is YFSETQ. Trimming left V 0 bases short and J 4 bases short, with 10 bases between. The CDR3 consists of 14 residues. CDR3 coding DNA: TGCGCCAGCAGCTTGGTGGCGGCTTCCTATGGCTACACCTTC. Translation gives CASSLVAASYGYTF.

This clone has a handful of counts. CDR3: CASSISRELQYF. CDR3 sequence (DNA): TGTGCCAGTAGTATAAGTCGGGAGCTGCAGTATTTT. V and J are TRBV19 and TRBJ2-3; tentatively, D is TRBD2 (6 bases). The V gene lost 2 bases and the J gene lost 11 bases, with 11 bases spanning the gap. The germline gives CDR1 LNHDA, CDR2 SQIVND (reference sequence). CDR3 length: 12 residues.